This T cell receptor beta chain was retrieved from a study of blood T cell repertoires in COVID-19. The overall study: Sample material is recorded as cDNA or gDNA derived from T cells, B-cell-depleted T cells, or PBMCs.

Repertoires were generated with immunoSEQ multiplex PCR, while TCRdb's copy carries only in-frame clones and drops some. The sample holds about 390,000 clones, 80% to 90% seen once. Germline values: CDR1 GTSNPN, CDR2 SVGIG (reference sequence). V lost 0 bases to trimming and J lost 1 base, with 6 bases between them. This CDR3 contains 13 residues. Points on this clone: The identical CDR3 is also encoded by other nucleotide sequences in the sample.

This TCR was recovered from a woman aged 60-70 years with COVID-19, enrolled during active disease. The genes are TRBV30 and TRBJ1-1, with D possibly being TRBD1 (6 bases). The sample was peripheral blood. The CDR3 DNA follows: TGTGCCTGGAGTGTAGGGGGGAACACTGAAGCTTTCTTT. Its protein product is CAWSVGGNTEAFF. Full variable domain (remainder filled in from reference TRBV30 and TRBJ1-1): SQTIHQWPATLVQPVGSPLSLECTVEGTSNPNLYWYRQAAGRGLQLLFYSVGIGQISSEVPQNLSASRPQDRQFILSSKKLLLSDSGFYLCAWSVGGNTEAFFGQGTRLTVV.